Below, 10 T cell receptor beta chains from the same sample are listed, as sequenced in a study of blood T cell repertoires in COVID-19. The protocol was immunoSEQ multiplex PCR, while the TCRdb copy is restricted to in-frame clones and leaves out a portion. This sample yields about 65,000 clones, of which more than 80% are seen a single time; 15% belongs to the top ten. The sequencing sample was made of peripheral blood. The source of these receptors is a man older than 75 with acute or convalescent COVID-19.

CDR3 DNA: TGTGCCATCAGTACCAGCGGGGGATCGAGTTCAGATACGCAGTATTTT. It is translated as CAISTSGGSSSDTQYF. This rearrangement joins TRBV10-3 to TRBJ2-3, with 8 bases that match TRBD2. There are 16 residues in the CDR3. Germline V gene sequence: CDR1 ENHRY, CDR2 SYGVKD. V lost 5 bases, J lost 4 bases, and 11 bases stayed unmatched.

This chain connects TRBV15 to TRBJ2-1; 9 nucleotides line up with TRBD1. The J segment lost 5 bases and the V segment lost 5 bases, leaving 7 bases of the junction unmatched. The CDR3 runs 15 residues. Germline CDR1 reads LNHNV; CDR2 reads YYDKDF (reference sequence). CDR3 DNA sequence: TGTGCCACCAGCCTACTCCGGGACAGGGACAATGAGCAGTTCTTC. It specifies CATSLLRDRDNEQFF.

This chain links TRBV20-1 with TRBJ2-1; TRBD2 matches 15 bases. Germline lookup yields CDR1 DFQATT and CDR2 SNEGSKA (reference sequence). J gave up 1 base and V 3 bases, and 7 bases lay outside the gene matches. The CDR3 spans 18 residues. As DNA, the CDR3 is TGCAGTGCTAGTTTGGGACTAGCGGGGGGCAGGTCCTACAATGAGCAGTTCTTC. Its translation is CSASLGLAGGRSYNEQFF.

The V call is TRBV5-5, the J call TRBJ1-2; 9 bases are shared with TRBD1. Unmatched junction bases numbered 7, after V lost 2 bases and J lost 5 bases. This CDR3 has 15 amino acids. Germline V CDR1 and CDR2: SGHKS, YYEKEE (reference sequence). In nucleotides, the CDR3 is TGTGCCAGCAGCTTCGGGACAGGGCCCGCTTATGGCTACACCTTC. Translation: CASSFGTGPAYGYTF.

This clone was recorded once. The J gene is TRBJ1-6, the V gene TRBV5-1, with D tentatively TRBD1 (5 bases). The CDR3 has 16 amino acids. Germline V gene lookup returns CDR1 SGHRS and CDR2 YFSETQ. V was shortened by 4 bases and J by 0 bases, with 11 bases between the two germline ends. In DNA form, the CDR3 reads TGCGCCAGCAGCCCAAGGGGATCCTCCTATAATTCACCCCTCCACTTT. Translation gives CASSPRGSSYNSPLHF.

This clone was picked up a small number of times. V is TRBV29-1 and J is TRBJ2-1; D gene uncertain. The CDR3 length is 13 residues. Germline V CDR1 and CDR2: SQVTM, ANQGSEA. V shed 2 bases and J shed 3 bases, with 8 bases lying between them. The CDR3 coding sequence is TGCAGCGTTGAACACAGCATCTACAATGAGCAGTTCTTC. This codes for CSVEHSIYNEQFF.

This chain uses TRBV7-2 with TRBJ1-6; D unresolved. The CDR3 runs 16 residues. Germline CDR1 SGHTA, CDR2 FQGNSA. V lost 5 bases, J lost 5 bases, and 16 bases lay in between. CDR3 nucleotide sequence: TGTGCCAGCAGCCCCAGTGGAGGTGGGAATAATTCACCCCTCCACTTT. Amino acids: CASSPSGGGNNSPLHF.

V and J are TRBV18 and TRBJ1-4; 8 bases fit TRBD1. Germline trimming cut 3 bases from V and 7 bases from J; bases unmatched to any gene: 4. Germline CDR1 KGHSH, CDR2 LQKENI. The length of the CDR3 is 14 residues. CDR3 coding DNA: TGTGCCAGCTCACCCCTCGGACAGGGTGAAAAACTGTTTTTT. Translation gives CASSPLGQGEKLFF.

The chain recombines TRBV28 with TRBJ2-7; D not certain. Per germline, CDR1 MDHEN and CDR2 SYDVKM. The V and J ends lost 4 bases and 3 bases respectively, with 16 bases between them. The CDR3 contains 15 residues. CDR3 in amino acids: CASSSPSARNYEQYF. As DNA, the CDR3 is TGTGCCAGCAGTTCCCCTAGTGCCCGGAACTACGAGCAGTACTTC.

V gene TRBV3-1 (or the pseudogene TRBV3-2) combines with J gene TRBJ1-1, with no clear D. CDR3 length: 13 residues. Germline assignment: CDR1 LGHDT and CDR2 YNNKEL (reference sequence). Trimming shortened V by 4 bases and J by 3 bases, and 9 bases separated the two germline ends. The CDR3 spells CASSPNLDTEAFF. CDR3 nucleotide sequence: TGTGCCAGCAGCCCCAACTTGGACACTGAAGCTTTCTTT.